This T cell receptor beta chain was sequenced during a study of shared clonotypes between healthy human individuals. About the research overall: Donors had three CD4 naive, three CD4 memory, two CD8 naive and one CD8 memory plate apiece. Study-level points and caveats: Non-shared clonotypes displayed generation probabilities falling below those of clonotypes present in all four donors. The study found about 4.6% of naive CD4 clonotypes shared across four donors.

Comment on this clone: Its antigen is not known.

As originally analysed: ImmunoSEQ output lacked quality scores and full-length reads, limiting matched filtering. Libraries were prepared by immunoSEQ multiplex PCR; TCRdb keeps only in-frame clonotypes and omits some of them. Clonal size and the V and J genes are those of that table, whereas D and trimming came from the DNA. The data show a few million clones, more than 85% seen once. Germline CDR1 LNHDA, CDR2 SQIVND (reference sequence). The J segment lost 1 base and the V segment lost 4 bases, leaving 13 bases of the junction unmatched. The CDR3 contains 18 residues. The V call is TRBV19, the J call TRBJ2-7, with TRBD2 matching 10 bases. The sequence was collected from a man younger than 30 in good health. Some clones in this sample may be carry-over from other donors' samples. Specimen: naive CD4+ T cells from PBMCs. Specified subset: CD45RA+ positively selected. CDR3: CASSTRFRAGGNSYEQYF. DNA for the CDR3: TGTGCCAGTAGTACCCGTTTTAGAGCGGGAGGGAATTCCTACGAGCAGTACTTC.